The present T cell receptor (beta chain) was sequenced within a study of T cell changes during pregnancy in multiple sclerosis. V shed 6 bases, J shed 8 bases, and the junction held 7 bases outside the gene matches. The length of the CDR3 is 13 residues. Germline V gene data show CDR1 as KGHSH and CDR2 as LQKENI. Assay used: immunoSEQ multiplex PCR; TCRdb lists only in-frame clones, some missing. The sample lists some 23,000 clones, 86% occurring once. The clonotype was recovered from a female donor in good health, enrolled as a control in a pregnancy study. The chain uses TRBV18 and TRBJ1-2, with 9 bases matching TRBD1. Material: CD4+ T cells from peripheral blood mononuclear cells, obtained in the first trimester of pregnancy. Here the CDR3 DNA reads TGTGCCAGCTCCCCCGGGACAGGGAACGGCTACACCTTC. It yields the protein CASSPGTGNGYTF.